These 25 T cell receptor beta chains originate from one sample sequenced in a study of shared clonotypes between healthy human individuals. Using immunoSEQ multiplex PCR, the repertoire was profiled, and TCRdb retains in-frame clones only, with some absent. The sample contains some 1,900,000 clones, approximately 94% of which appear only once. Positively selected for CCR7, the CD45RO-negative cells used as naive CD8 cells excluded terminally differentiated effector memory CD45RA+ cells. The sample was naive CD8+ T cells sorted from blood. These receptor sequences come from a man younger than 35 in good health.

The chain employs TRBV5-6 and TRBJ2-1; 7 positions agree with TRBD1. CDR1 is SGHDT, CDR2 YYEEEE, per germline. This CDR3 region has 16 residues. Trimming removed 4 bases from V and 6 bases from J; junction bases left unmatched: 13. In DNA form, the CDR3 reads TGTGCCAGCAGCGGACAGGACAGCGTCAGGGCCAATGAGCAGTTCTTC. It codes for CASSGQDSVRANEQFF.

This CDR3 reads CASSYAGDHGYTF. The CDR3, as DNA: TGTGCCAGCAGTTACGCAGGGGACCATGGCTACACCTTC. This chain links TRBV6-5 with TRBJ1-2; the D gene is possibly TRBD1 (6 bases). V gave up 2 bases and J gave up 6 bases, with 10 bases separating them. The CDR3 contains 13 residues. CDR1 is MNHEY, CDR2 SVGAGI, per germline.

The chain combines TRBV7-9 with TRBJ1-1; D not certain. The CDR3 has 13 residues. V lost 6 bases and J 3 bases, leaving 11 bases between the germline ends. Per germline, CDR1 SEHNR and CDR2 FQNEAQ (reference sequence). The CDR3 region is CASRPGLDTEAFF. The CDR3 DNA reads as TGTGCCAGCAGACCAGGACTTGACACTGAAGCTTTCTTT.

In the case of this clone: This specimen includes other DNA sequences encoding the same CDR3. The rearrangement joins TRBV5-4 to TRBJ1-1; D uncertain. The CDR3 length is 12 residues. Germline CDR1 SGHNT, CDR2 YYREEE (reference sequence). Between the trimmed V and J ends, which lost 1 base and 5 bases, there was a span of 6 bases. CDR3 residues: CASSLLGTEAFF. The DNA for the CDR3 is TGTGCCAGCAGCTTGTTAGGTACTGAAGCTTTCTTT.

The V call is TRBV7-2, the J call TRBJ1-2; no reliable D call. The V and J ends lost 5 bases and 2 bases respectively, with 15 bases between them. This CDR3 has 15 amino acids. Looked up from germline, CDR1 is SGHTA and CDR2 is FQGNSA. CDR3 protein: CASSPLAGGNYGYTF. The CDR3 DNA is TGTGCCAGCAGCCCCCTAGCTGGTGGGAACTATGGCTACACCTTC.

This clone was counted once. V is TRBV5-6 and J is TRBJ2-2; tentatively, D is TRBD2 (5 bases). The V gene's germline CDR1 is SGHDT and CDR2 YYEEEE. CDR3 length: 13 residues. The V and J ends lost 4 bases and 4 bases respectively, with 8 bases between them. CDR3 sequence reads: CASSVAFTGELFF. The DNA for the CDR3 is TGTGCCAGCAGCGTAGCGTTCACCGGGGAGCTGTTTTTT.

The chain uses TRBV7-9 and TRBJ2-7; no firm D call. The CDR3 totals 16 residues. V lost 1 base and J lost 3, with 16 bases in between. Germline V gene lookup returns CDR1 SEHNR and CDR2 FQNEAQ (reference sequence). CDR3 protein: CASSLGAEEFRYEQYF. The CDR3 DNA follows: TGTGCCAGCAGCTTAGGGGCCGAAGAGTTTCGCTACGAGCAGTACTTC.

This clone was recorded only once. CDR3 nucleotide sequence: TGTGCCAGCAGCTTACGGCGGGACGCCTACGAGCAGTACTTC. This translates into CASSLRRDAYEQYF. The chain uses TRBV13 and TRBJ2-7; tentatively, D is TRBD2 (6 bases). The V and J ends lost 2 bases and 2 bases respectively, with 10 bases between them. The CDR3 consists of 14 residues. Germline V CDR1 and CDR2: PRHDT, FYEKMQ (reference sequence).

The rearrangement links TRBV6-6 to TRBJ2-7; no clear D gene. The germline V and J ends were trimmed by 3 bases and 2 bases, with 8 bases remaining between them. The V gene's germline CDR1 is MNHNY and CDR2 SVGAGI (reference sequence). This CDR3 has 13 residues. CDR3 nucleotides: TGTGCCAGCAGTTATGGGTTCCCCTACGAGCAGTACTTC. This encodes CASSYGFPYEQYF.

V gene TRBV19 combines with J gene TRBJ1-2; D is possibly TRBD1 (5 bases). The germline V gene has CDR1 LNHDA and CDR2 SQIVND (reference sequence). The CDR3 runs to 14 residues. Trimming shortened V by 0 bases and J by 3 bases, and 8 bases separated the two germline ends. This chain's CDR3 is CASSIEWGDYGYTF. The CDR3 nucleotides are TGTGCCAGTAGTATAGAGTGGGGCGACTATGGCTACACCTTC.

The rearrangement joins TRBV27 to TRBJ2-1; TRBD1 agrees at 12 bases. This CDR3 region has 16 residues. J lost 12 bases, V lost 8 bases, and 17 bases had no gene match. Germline values: CDR1 MNHEY, CDR2 SMNVEV (reference sequence). CDR3 nucleotides: TGTGCCAGCGGGACAGGGGGCACAGCGGGAGGAGTATCGCAGTTCTTC. It specifies CASGTGGTAGGVSQFF.

This rearrangement joins TRBV10-1 to TRBJ2-4; a weak D match, TRBD2 (5 bases). The CDR3 spans 15 residues. V lost 3 bases to trimming and J lost 7 bases, with 16 bases between them. Germline lookup yields CDR1 WNHNN and CDR2 SYGVQD (reference sequence). The CDR3 loop reads CASSERTGIGNIQYF. The CDR3 DNA follows: TGCGCCAGCAGTGAAAGGACCGGGATCGGGAACATTCAGTACTTC.

This chain links TRBV7-6 with TRBJ2-1; TRBD2 aligns across 7 bases. The V gene's germline CDR1 is SGHVS and CDR2 FNYEAQ. V lost 2 bases and J lost 7; bases outside the gene matches: 5. The CDR3 is 14 residues long. This CDR3 is CASSLLREINEQFF. The CDR3 DNA reads TGTGCCAGCAGCTTATTGCGGGAGATTAATGAGCAGTTCTTC. Using reference TRBV7-6 and TRBJ2-1 for the parts outside the CDR3, the full variable domain is GAGVSQSPRYKVTKRGQDVALRCDPISGHVSLYWYRQALGQGPEFLTYFNYEAQQDKSGLPNDRFSAERPEGSISTLTIQRTEQRDSAMYRCASSLLREINEQFFGPGTRLTVL.

The chain employs TRBV19 and TRBJ1-3; D remains unclear. V was clipped by 8 bases and J by 0 bases, with 8 bases between them. This CDR3 has 13 residues. CDR1 is LNHDA, CDR2 SQIVND, per germline (reference sequence). CDR3 in DNA: TGTGCCAGTGCGGAGTTCTCTGGAAACACCATATATTTT. Its protein product is CASAEFSGNTIYF. Filled out from reference TRBV19 and TRBJ1-3, the complete variable domain reads DGGITQSPKYLFRKEGQNVTLSCEQNLNHDAMYWYRQDPGQGLRLIYYSQIVNDFQKGDIAEGYSVSREKKESFPLTVTSAQKNPTAFYLCASAEFSGNTIYFGEGSWLTVV.

V gene TRBV2 combines with J gene TRBJ2-1; 8 bases are a match to TRBD2. CDR3 size: 16 residues. Germline CDR1 SNHLY, CDR2 FYNNEI. Trimming cost V 1 base and J 4 bases; bases outside gene matches: 6. CDR3 DNA: TGTGCCAGCAGTGAAGTGAGCGGGGGTTCTTACAATGAGCAGTTCTTC. It codes for CASSEVSGGSYNEQFF.

The chain recombines TRBV5-8 with TRBJ1-5; possibly TRBD1 for D (5 bases). Germline-derived CDR1 and CDR2 are SGHTS and YDEGEE. The CDR3 is 14 residues long. V dropped 1 base and J dropped 4 bases, with 9 bases sitting between them. This CDR3 is CASSLYEGNQPQHF. CDR3 nucleotides: TGTGCCAGCAGCTTGTACGAGGGGAATCAGCCCCAGCATTTT.

In DNA form, the CDR3 reads TGTGCCAGCAGCTTAGCGCCCTTAGCGGGGGGCACAGATACGCAGTATTTT. Translating it yields CASSLAPLAGGTDTQYF. V and J are TRBV7-8 and TRBJ2-3; TRBD2 aligns across 9 bases. Trimming at V came to 0 bases and at J to 1 base, leaving 5 bases not matched to a gene. This CDR3 region has 17 residues. Germline CDR1 and CDR2: SGHVS and FQNEAQ.

V gene TRBV4-3 combines with J gene TRBJ2-3; the D is unclear. The V gene lost 3 bases and the J gene lost 3 bases, with 7 bases spanning the gap. The CDR3 contains 13 residues. From germline, CDR1 is LGHNA and CDR2 YSLEER. The DNA of the CDR3 is TGCGCCAGCAGCCACTACTTAACAGATACGCAGTATTTT. Amino acids: CASSHYLTDTQYF.

This sequence joins TRBV11-2 and TRBJ2-3; possibly TRBD1 for D (6 bases). The CDR3 has 17 residues. V was trimmed by 3 bases and J by 0 bases, leaving 16 bases between them. Germline loops: CDR1 SGHAT, CDR2 FQNNGV. The DNA of the CDR3 is TGTGCCAGCAGCTTCCCCCAGGGGATAGCAAGCACAGATACGCAGTATTTT. Translated, it gives CASSFPQGIASTDTQYF.

V and J are TRBV5-1 and TRBJ2-3; TRBD1 matches 7 bases. Per the germline V gene, CDR1 is SGHRS and CDR2 is YFSETQ. There are 17 residues in the CDR3. V dropped 3 bases and J dropped 2; count of bases not matched to a gene: 12. This chain's CDR3 is CASSSLTGSDYTDTQYF. The DNA of the CDR3 is TGCGCCAGCAGCTCCCTGACAGGGTCAGACTACACAGATACGCAGTATTTT. Filled out from reference TRBV5-1 and TRBJ2-3, the complete variable domain reads KAGVTQTPRYLIKTRGQQVTLSCSPISGHRSVSWYQQTPGQGLQFLFEYFSETQRNKGNFPGRFSGRQFSNSRSEMNVSTLELGDSALYLCASSSLTGSDYTDTQYFGPGTRLTVL.

The chain combines TRBV13 with TRBJ2-7, with D maybe TRBD2 (6 bases). The V end was cut by 8 bases, the J end by 3 bases, with 11 bases between. The CDR3 runs 12 residues. Per the germline V gene, CDR1 is PRHDT and CDR2 is FYEKMQ (reference sequence). The CDR3 bases are TGTGCCAGCGGTTCCGGGGGCTACGAGCAGTACTTC. The encoded protein is CASGSGGYEQYF.

The rearrangement links TRBV9 to TRBJ1-2; D is ambiguous. Trimming removed 8 bases at V and 4 bases at J, with 12 bases between. Germline V gene data show CDR1 as SGDLS and CDR2 as YYNGEE. The length of the CDR3 is 12 residues. CDR3 in amino acids: CASVGGSYGYTF. The CDR3 DNA follows: TGTGCCAGTGTGGGAGGGTCCTATGGCTACACCTTC.

This clone was counted once. The rearrangement joins TRBV28 to TRBJ1-1, with a weak D call TRBD1 (6 bases). CDR3 length: 17 amino acids. Trimming removed 5 bases from V and 1 base from J, with 20 bases in between. The germline gives CDR1 MDHEN, CDR2 SYDVKM. This CDR3 reads CASSTNFLGGRNTEAFF. The CDR3 bases are TGTGCCAGCAGTACGAACTTCCTTGGGGGCAGGAACACTGAAGCTTTCTTT.

The V call is TRBV11-2, the J call TRBJ1-2; perhaps TRBD1 as D (5 bases). CDR1 SGHAT and CDR2 FQNNGV come from the germline V gene. Trimming pared 1 base from V and 8 bases from J, leaving 8 bases between. The CDR3 contains 12 residues. In nucleotides, the CDR3 is TGTGCCAGCAGCTTAGCAGGGAAGGGCTACACCTTC. This encodes CASSLAGKGYTF.

The chain couples TRBV28 to TRBJ2-5; 9 bases line up with TRBD1. The germline V gene encodes CDR1 MDHEN and CDR2 SYDVKM. CDR3 length: 15 residues. V dropped 10 bases and J dropped 4; count of bases not matched to a gene: 13. Here the CDR3 reads CAITKQGAPAETQYF. The CDR3 region has the DNA TGTGCCATTACGAAACAGGGGGCGCCAGCAGAGACCCAGTACTTC.